The rows below give T cell receptor beta chains drawn from one sample of a study of OX40 agonist ivuxolimab in advanced cancers. Only in-frame clones appear in the TCRdb table, and some are missing; sequencing was by immunoSEQ multiplex PCR. The table lists about 69,000 clones, nearly 90% of them singletons. The material sequenced was CD4+ or CD8+ T cells sorted from blood, taken in a trial of the OX40 agonist ivuxolimab. The receptors originated from an adult with an advanced solid tumor such as melanoma, head and neck, liver or kidney cancer. Both conserved end residues are part of each CDR3. A D gene is named only where the DNA matches it firmly. Size values are once, few and many counts, or a class for expanded clones, and some rows have none.

>TRBJ1-3|TRBV5-1|once|.
CASSPGETLGNTIYF
TGCGCCAGCAGCCCCGGGGAGACCCTCGGAAACACCATATATTTT
>TRBJ1-6|TRBV5-4|.|.
CASSPAANSPLHF
TGTGCCAGCAGCCCCGCGGCGAATTCACCCCTCCACTTT
>TRBJ2-5|TRBV5-1|.|.
CASSLGGPGETQYF
TGCGCCAGCAGCTTGGGTGGGCCTGGGGAGACCCAGTACTTC
>TRBJ1-1|TRBV10-3|.|TRBD1
CAISEQGGTEAFF
TGTGCCATCAGTGAACAGGGGGGCACTGAAGCTTTCTTT
>TRBJ2-3|TRBV5-1|.|.
CASSLDVTDTQYF
TGCGCCAGCAGCTTGGATGTAACAGATACGCAGTATTTT
>TRBJ2-7|TRBV28|few|.
CASSSPGQPYEQYF
TGTGCCAGCAGCTCCCCAGGACAGCCCTACGAGCAGTACTTC
>TRBJ1-5|TRBV16|.|TRBD1
CASSTTGTGNQPQHF
TGTGCCAGCAGCACAACCGGGACAGGGAATCAGCCCCAGCATTTT
>TRBJ2-7|TRBV5-6|.|.
CASSRGGPSSYEQYF
TGTGCCAGCAGTAGGGGGGGGCCCAGCTCCTACGAGCAGTACTTC
>TRBJ2-2|TRBV9|.|TRBD2
CASSGTSGNTGELFF
TGTGCCAGCAGCGGGACTAGCGGGAACACCGGGGAGCTGTTTTTT
>TRBJ2-4|TRBV5-6|.|.
CASSLKGGGNIQYF
TGTGCCAGCAGCTTGAAGGGAGGTGGAAACATTCAGTACTTC